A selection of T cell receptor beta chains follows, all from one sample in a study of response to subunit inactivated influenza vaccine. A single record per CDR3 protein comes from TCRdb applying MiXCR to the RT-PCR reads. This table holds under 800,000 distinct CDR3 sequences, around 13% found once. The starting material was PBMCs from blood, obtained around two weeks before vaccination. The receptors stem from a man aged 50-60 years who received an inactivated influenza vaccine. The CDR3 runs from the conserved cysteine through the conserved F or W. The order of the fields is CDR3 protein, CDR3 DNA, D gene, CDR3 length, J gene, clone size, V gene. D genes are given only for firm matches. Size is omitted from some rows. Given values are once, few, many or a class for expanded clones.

CDR3aa: CASRTGAGNQPQHF; CDR3nt: TGTGCCAGCAGGACAGGGGCAGGCAATCAGCCCCAGCATTTT; d_gene: TRBD1; len: 14; j_gene: TRBJ1-5; abundance: -; v_gene: TRBV27
CDR3aa: CASSLDWLAGYEQFF; CDR3nt: TGCGCCAGCAGCTTGGACTGGCTAGCGGGGTACGAGCAGTTCTTC; d_gene: TRBD2; len: 15; j_gene: TRBJ2-1; abundance: few; v_gene: TRBV5-1
CDR3aa: CASSQSGTGYSPLHF; CDR3nt: TGCGCCAGCAGCCAATCCGGGACAGGGTACTCACCCCTCCACTTT; d_gene: TRBD1; len: 15; j_gene: TRBJ1-6; abundance: -; v_gene: TRBV4-3
CDR3aa: CASSQLTGGLDEQYF; CDR3nt: TGTGCCAGCAGCCAATTAACGGGAGGTTTGGACGAGCAGTACTTC; d_gene: TRBD2; len: 15; j_gene: TRBJ2-7; abundance: -; v_gene: TRBV14
CDR3aa: CASSIDRVNEQFF; CDR3nt: TGTGCCAGTAGTATAGACAGGGTGAATGAGCAGTTCTTC; d_gene: -; len: 13; j_gene: TRBJ2-1; abundance: many; v_gene: TRBV19
CDR3aa: CSAHKSSGNTIYF; CDR3nt: TGCAGTGCCCATAAGAGCTCTGGAAACACCATATATTTT; d_gene: -; len: 13; j_gene: TRBJ1-3; abundance: few; v_gene: TRBV20-1
CDR3aa: CASSTQQDNEQFF; CDR3nt: TGTGCCAGCAGTACACAACAGGACAATGAGCAGTTCTTC; d_gene: -; len: 13; j_gene: TRBJ2-1; abundance: many; v_gene: TRBV12-3/TRBV12-4
CDR3aa: CASSPTGRSIEQYF; CDR3nt: TGTGCCAGCAGCCCTACAGGGAGATCGATCGAGCAGTACTTC; d_gene: -; len: 14; j_gene: TRBJ2-7; abundance: -; v_gene: TRBV13
CDR3aa: CASSSNPGQRRRGANVLTF; CDR3nt: TGTGCCAGCAGCTCAAACCCGGGACAGAGACGTAGAGGGGCCAACGTCCTGACTTTC; d_gene: TRBD1; len: 19; j_gene: TRBJ2-6; abundance: -; v_gene: TRBV7-8
CDR3aa: CASSPPGQSAYEQYF; CDR3nt: TGTGCCAGCTCACCACCGGGACAGAGTGCCTACGAGCAGTACTTC; d_gene: TRBD1; len: 15; j_gene: TRBJ2-7; abundance: -; v_gene: TRBV18
CDR3aa: CASRANSGGLYNEQFF; CDR3nt: TGTGCCAGCAGGGCTAATAGCGGGGGGTTGTACAATGAGCAGTTCTTC; d_gene: TRBD2; len: 16; j_gene: TRBJ2-1; abundance: few; v_gene: TRBV6-1
CDR3aa: CAISEGDTQYF; CDR3nt: TGTGCCATCAGTGAGGGAGATACGCAGTATTTT; d_gene: -; len: 11; j_gene: TRBJ2-3; abundance: few; v_gene: TRBV10-3
CDR3aa: CASSLAQGRSNYGYTF; CDR3nt: TGCGCCAGCAGCTTGGCCCAAGGGCGCTCTAACTATGGCTACACCTTC; d_gene: -; len: 16; j_gene: TRBJ1-2; abundance: -; v_gene: TRBV5-1
CDR3aa: CASSPPGPEYGYTF; CDR3nt: TGTGCCAGCAGCCCGCCAGGACCGGAGTATGGCTACACCTTC; d_gene: -; len: 14; j_gene: TRBJ1-2; abundance: many; v_gene: TRBV28
CDR3aa: CSVGGPVVEQYF; CDR3nt: TGCAGCGTTGGAGGCCCGGTGGTCGAGCAGTACTTC; d_gene: -; len: 12; j_gene: TRBJ2-7; abundance: few; v_gene: TRBV29-1
CDR3aa: CASSVGGQVQETQYF; CDR3nt: TGTGCCAGCAGCGTAGGGGGACAGGTTCAAGAGACCCAGTACTTC; d_gene: TRBD1; len: 15; j_gene: TRBJ2-5; abundance: few; v_gene: TRBV9
CDR3aa: CASSQDPYSYASTDTQYF; CDR3nt: TGCGCCAGCAGCCAAGATCCCTACAGTTACGCTAGCACAGATACGCAGTATTTT; d_gene: -; len: 18; j_gene: TRBJ2-3; abundance: -; v_gene: TRBV4-3
CDR3aa: CSARDFLAGGAKNIQYF; CDR3nt: TGCAGTGCTAGAGATTTCCTAGCGGGAGGAGCCAAAAACATTCAGTACTTC; d_gene: TRBD2; len: 17; j_gene: TRBJ2-4; abundance: few; v_gene: TRBV20-1
CDR3aa: CASSFRGANTGELFF; CDR3nt: TGTGCCAGCAGCTTCCGAGGGGCGAACACCGGGGAGCTGTTTTTT; d_gene: -; len: 15; j_gene: TRBJ2-2; abundance: many; v_gene: TRBV5-5
CDR3aa: CASSRSANQPQHF; CDR3nt: TGTGCCAGCAGCCGTTCCGCTAATCAGCCCCAGCATTTT; d_gene: -; len: 13; j_gene: TRBJ1-5; abundance: -; v_gene: TRBV3-1
CDR3aa: CASSLVGQGVVEQYF; CDR3nt: TGCGCCAGCAGCTTGGTGGGACAGGGAGTGGTTGAGCAGTACTTC; d_gene: TRBD1; len: 15; j_gene: TRBJ2-7; abundance: -; v_gene: TRBV5-1
CDR3aa: CSARDRGYSYEQYF; CDR3nt: TGCAGTGCTAGAGACAGGGGGTACTCCTACGAGCAGTACTTC; d_gene: TRBD1; len: 14; j_gene: TRBJ2-7; abundance: -; v_gene: TRBV20-1
CDR3aa: CASTQGQGTYEQYF; CDR3nt: TGTGCCAGCACGCAAGGGCAGGGGACCTACGAGCAGTACTTC; d_gene: -; len: 14; j_gene: TRBJ2-7; abundance: -; v_gene: TRBV28
CDR3aa: CSVDSGGGSEQYF; CDR3nt: TGCAGCGTTGATTCAGGGGGCGGTTCCGAGCAGTACTTC; d_gene: TRBD1; len: 13; j_gene: TRBJ2-7; abundance: few; v_gene: TRBV29-1
CDR3aa: CSVEDRDRGNTGELFF; CDR3nt: TGCAGCGTTGAAGACCGGGACAGGGGGAACACCGGGGAGCTGTTTTTT; d_gene: TRBD1; len: 16; j_gene: TRBJ2-2; abundance: many; v_gene: TRBV29-1
CDR3aa: CSAGPTGTPYEQYF; CDR3nt: TGCAGTGCCGGTCCGACAGGGACGCCTTACGAGCAGTACTTC; d_gene: TRBD1; len: 14; j_gene: TRBJ2-7; abundance: few; v_gene: TRBV20-1
CDR3aa: CASSPGPAANEKLFF; CDR3nt: TGTGCCAGCAGCCCCGGGCCTGCGGCTAATGAAAAACTGTTTTTT; d_gene: -; len: 15; j_gene: TRBJ1-4; abundance: -; v_gene: TRBV7-6
CDR3aa: CAWMTTGAYGYTF; CDR3nt: TGTGCCTGGATGACGACAGGGGCCTATGGCTACACCTTC; d_gene: TRBD1; len: 13; j_gene: TRBJ1-2; abundance: few; v_gene: TRBV30
CDR3aa: CASSHVWGAYNEQFF; CDR3nt: TGTGCCAGCAGCCATGTGTGGGGGGCCTACAATGAGCAGTTCTTC; d_gene: -; len: 15; j_gene: TRBJ2-1; abundance: few; v_gene: TRBV7-2
CDR3aa: CSARDPSGATDTQYF; CDR3nt: TGCAGTGCTAGAGATCCTAGCGGGGCCACAGATACGCAGTATTTT; d_gene: TRBD2; len: 15; j_gene: TRBJ2-3; abundance: -; v_gene: TRBV20-1
CDR3aa: CASSIPTNEKLFF; CDR3nt: TGTGCCAGCAGCATCCCAACTAATGAAAAACTGTTTTTT; d_gene: -; len: 13; j_gene: TRBJ1-4; abundance: many; v_gene: TRBV5-5
CDR3aa: CASSQGQDGDTQYF; CDR3nt: TGTGCCAGCAGCCAGGGACAGGACGGGGATACGCAGTATTTT; d_gene: TRBD1; len: 14; j_gene: TRBJ2-3; abundance: -; v_gene: TRBV4-2
CDR3aa: CASSSGTRIGQYF; CDR3nt: TGTGCCAGCAGTTCCGGGACGCGGATTGGGCAGTACTTC; d_gene: -; len: 13; j_gene: TRBJ2-7; abundance: few; v_gene: TRBV12-3/TRBV12-4